This T cell receptor (beta chain) derives from a study of blood T cell repertoires in COVID-19. Assay: immunoSEQ multiplex PCR; the TCRdb copy retains only in-frame clones and omits some. The data contain approximately 180,000 clones, nearly 90% of them singletons. There are 12 residues in the CDR3. The germline CDR1 and CDR2 sequences are MDHEN and SYDVKM. Trimming shortened V by 5 bases and J by 7 bases, and 11 bases separated the two germline ends. The sequence was collected from a woman in her 40s with acute COVID-19. Sequenced input: PBMCs or T cells enriched from blood (not recorded which). The J gene is TRBJ1-1, the V gene TRBV28; possibly TRBD1 for D (5 bases). The CDR3 sequence is CASSPRRGEAFF. The DNA for the CDR3 is TGTGCCAGCAGTCCGCGTAGGGGTGAAGCTTTCTTT.